The next 22 T cell receptor beta chains were all read from a single sample in a study of control samples from healthy donors and cancer patients. Produced via immunoSEQ multiplex PCR; TCRdb's table is partial and in-frame only. Listed are roughly 200,000 clones; around 2% falls within the top ten. The sample comprised blood. These receptor sequences come from a woman in her twenties or thirties in good health.

V gene TRBV4-1 combines with J gene TRBJ1-2, with D perhaps matching TRBD1 (5 bases). Trimming left V 0 bases short and J 3 bases short, with 14 bases between. The V gene's germline CDR1 is MGHRA and CDR2 YSYEKL. This CDR3 comprises 16 residues. This CDR3 is CASSQEWGGADYGYTF. The CDR3 nucleotides read TGCGCCAGCAGCCAAGAGTGGGGCGGGGCTGACTATGGCTACACCTTC.

The rearrangement links TRBV5-1 to TRBJ2-7; D gene ambiguous. The CDR3 is made up of 14 amino acids. Germline CDR1 and CDR2: SGHRS and YFSETQ. Trimming removed 2 bases at V and 4 bases at J, with 13 bases between. Here the CDR3 reads CASSFRTPGYEQYF. CDR3 coding DNA: TGCGCCAGCAGCTTTCGTACCCCCGGATACGAGCAGTACTTC.

V usage is TRBV11-2 and J usage is TRBJ1-2; unclear D gene. V shed 0 bases and J shed 6 bases, with 8 bases lying between them. The CDR3 is 13 amino acids. CDR1 and CDR2 from the germline V gene are SGHAT and FQNNGV. CDR3 in amino acids: CASSLDHWDGYTF. CDR3 bases: TGTGCCAGCAGCTTAGATCATTGGGATGGCTACACCTTC.

The rearrangement links TRBV3-1 (or the pseudogene TRBV3-2) to TRBJ1-2; D is unclear. This CDR3 contains 14 residues. The ends were cut back, 1 base at V and 4 bases at J, with 10 bases in the middle. CDR1 is LGHDT and CDR2 is YNNKEL in the germline V gene (reference sequence). CDR3 in DNA: TGTGCCAGCAGCCAAGTAGTATCAGGCTATGGCTACACCTTC. Its translation: CASSQVVSGYGYTF.

The chain has TRBV7-2 and TRBJ2-2, with no clear D. The CDR3 length is 13 residues. Trimming left V 1 base short and J 5 bases short, with 5 bases between. The germline gives CDR1 SGHTA, CDR2 FQGNSA. CDR3 nucleotides: TGTGCCAGCAGCTTAGGAGAGACCGGGGAGCTGTTTTTT. Translation: CASSLGETGELFF.

The chain joins TRBV18 to TRBJ2-2, with 7 bases lining up with TRBD1. Germline CDR1 reads KGHSH; CDR2 reads LQKENI. This CDR3 spans 16 amino acids. The V and J ends lost 1 base and 0 bases, in that order; junction bases with no gene match: 2. The CDR3, as DNA: TGTGCCAGCTCACCACTAGGGGGCGCGAACACCGGGGAGCTGTTTTTT. As protein: CASSPLGGANTGELFF.

The chain joins TRBV5-6 to TRBJ1-1; the D gene is possibly TRBD1 (5 bases). The CDR3 is 11 amino acids. The V end lost 4 bases, the J end lost 11 bases, and 12 bases lay between the germline ends. CDR1 is SGHDT, CDR2 YYEEEE, per germline. DNA of the CDR3: TGTGCCAGCAGCAAGGGACGGATGGCTTTCTTT. The encoded protein is CASSKGRMAFF.

V and J are TRBV5-1 and TRBJ2-7; weak D call: TRBD2 (5 bases). The ends were cut back, 4 bases at V and 0 bases at J, with 11 bases in the middle. Germline V gives CDR1 SGHRS, CDR2 YFSETQ. The CDR3 sequence is 14 residues long. The CDR3 protein is CASSITGISYEQYF. Here the CDR3 DNA reads TGCGCCAGCAGCATCACGGGGATCTCCTACGAGCAGTACTTC. The variable domain in full, completed from reference TRBV5-1 and TRBJ2-7, reads KAGVTQTPRYLIKTRGQQVTLSCSPISGHRSVSWYQQTPGQGLQFLFEYFSETQRNKGNFPGRFSGRQFSNSRSEMNVSTLELGDSALYLCASSITGISYEQYFGPGTRLTVT.

This rearrangement joins TRBV7-9 to TRBJ1-1; TRBD1 might be the D (5 bases). Germline lookup yields CDR1 SEHNR and CDR2 FQNEAQ (reference sequence). This CDR3 contains 18 residues. V was trimmed by 3 bases and J by 1 base, leaving 21 bases between them. The CDR3 loop is CASSFSIYSGRRNTEAFF. CDR3 bases: TGTGCCAGCAGCTTTTCTATATACTCAGGGAGGAGGAACACTGAAGCTTTCTTT.

The V and J genes are TRBV12-3 or TRBV12-4 and TRBJ1-5, with 7 bases lining up with TRBD1. This CDR3 region has 13 residues. V lost 6 bases and J lost 4; bases outside the gene matches: 3. This chain's CDR3 is CASSQDRNQPQHF. CDR3 DNA sequence: TGTGCCAGCAGCCAGGACAGGAATCAGCCCCAGCATTTT.

The chain links TRBV25-1 to TRBJ2-5; 10 positions match TRBD1. J was trimmed by 4 bases and V by 3 bases; bases with no gene match: 2. From germline, CDR1 is MGHDK and CDR2 SYGVNS. CDR3 size: 14 residues. The CDR3 bases are TGTGCCAGCAGTGAGGGACAGGGGAGAGAGACCCAGTACTTC. Its protein product is CASSEGQGRETQYF. Based on the CDR3 plus reference TRBV25-1 and TRBJ2-5, the full variable domain is EADIYQTPRYLVIGTGKKITLECSQTMGHDKMYWYQQDPGMELHLIHYSYGVNSTEKGDLSSESTVSRIRTEHFPLTLESARPSHTSQYLCASSEGQGRETQYFGPGTRLLVL.

The J gene is TRBJ2-5, the V gene TRBV7-3, with D maybe TRBD1 (5 bases). V lost 5 bases and J 5 bases, leaving 9 bases between the germline ends. CDR1 is SGHTA and CDR2 is FQGTGA in the germline V gene. The CDR3 loop spans 12 amino acids. The DNA of the CDR3 is TGTGCCAGCAGCCCAGGGCTTGAGACCCAGTACTTC. This encodes CASSPGLETQYF.

The chain combines TRBV4-1 with TRBJ2-7; maybe TRBD1 (6 bases). Germline CDR1 is MGHRA and CDR2 is YSYEKL. The CDR3 extends over 14 amino acids. V shed 1 base and J shed 6 bases, with 13 bases lying between them. This chain's CDR3 is CASSQAMPGVEQYF. CDR3 in DNA: TGCGCCAGCAGCCAAGCAATGCCAGGGGTCGAGCAGTACTTC.

V is TRBV7-3 and J is TRBJ2-2; D might be TRBD2 (6 bases). Between the trimmed V and J ends, which lost 3 bases and 6 bases, there was a span of 11 bases. Germline CDR1 reads SGHTA; CDR2 reads FQGTGA. The CDR3 has 14 residues. The CDR3 region has the DNA TGTGCCAGCAGCTTTGGGACTCCGGCCGGGGAGCTGTTTTTT. Amino acid sequence: CASSFGTPAGELFF.

The rearrangement uses TRBV24-1 and TRBJ1-3; D is perhaps TRBD1 (6 bases). V was shortened by 4 bases and J by 8 bases, with 14 bases between the two germline ends. CDR1 KGHDR and CDR2 SFDVKD come from the germline V gene. The CDR3 totals 14 residues. CDR3 residues: CATSDHDRSDTIYF. The CDR3 bases are TGTGCCACCAGTGACCACGACAGGTCGGACACCATATATTTT.

This chain uses TRBV5-1 with TRBJ2-7; D is perhaps TRBD2 (6 bases). This CDR3 contains 14 residues. V was pared by 3 bases and J by 0 bases, with 10 bases between. Germline CDR1 is SGHRS and CDR2 is YFSETQ. The chain's CDR3 is CASSSGTYSYEQYF. The CDR3 DNA reads TGCGCCAGCAGCTCCGGGACTTACTCCTACGAGCAGTACTTC.

The J gene is TRBJ1-1, the V gene TRBV6-5; D is perhaps TRBD1 (5 bases). Germline loops: CDR1 MNHEY, CDR2 SVGAGI. The CDR3 is 14 residues long. V lost 2 bases to trimming and J lost 1 base, with 8 bases between them. The CDR3 reads CASSYRGENTEAFF. The CDR3 region has the DNA TGTGCCAGCAGTTACAGGGGCGAGAACACTGAAGCTTTCTTT.

The chain couples TRBV19 to TRBJ1-5; no clear D gene. There are 12 residues in the CDR3. Between the trimmed V and J ends, which lost 4 bases and 11 bases, there was a span of 12 bases. Germline CDR1 reads LNHDA; CDR2 reads SQIVND (reference sequence). This CDR3 reads CASSSSRLSQHF. For the CDR3, the DNA is TGTGCCAGTAGTAGCAGCCGACTTTCCCAGCATTTT.

This sequence joins TRBV29-1 and TRBJ2-5, with D possibly called TRBD1 or TRBD2 (6 bases each). The germline V gene encodes CDR1 SQVTM and CDR2 ANQGSEA. The CDR3 runs to 14 residues. The V gene lost 6 bases and the J gene lost 0 bases, with 14 bases spanning the gap. The CDR3: CSVGGYRDQETQYF. The CDR3 DNA sequence: TGCAGCGTGGGGGGATACAGGGACCAAGAGACCCAGTACTTC.

As regards this clone: Mismatch with germline at one junction end may stem from a read error. This sequence joins TRBV7-9 and TRBJ2-7; TRBD2 matches at 7 bases. The CDR3 has 11 residues. Germline V lookup: CDR1 SEHNR, CDR2 FQNEAQ (reference sequence). CDR3 nucleotide sequence: TGTGCCACCAGCGGGGCCTACGAGCAGTACTTC. Its translation is CATSGAYEQYF.

The chain employs TRBV2 and TRBJ1-5; 7 bases match TRBD1. The V gene end was trimmed by 3 bases and the J gene end by 0 bases; junction bases not matched to a gene: 8. CDR1 is SNHLY and CDR2 is FYNNEI in the germline V gene. The CDR3 totals 17 residues. CDR3 DNA sequence: TGTGCCAGCAGTGATAGGGACAGAGCCTATAGCAATCAGCCCCAGCATTTT. It yields the protein CASSDRDRAYSNQPQHF. The full variable domain, its missing parts supplied by reference TRBV2 and TRBJ1-5, is EPEVTQTPSHQVTQMGQEVILRCVPISNHLYFYWYRQILGQKVEFLVSFYNNEISEKSEIFDDQFSVERPDGSNFTLKIRSTKLEDSAMYFCASSDRDRAYSNQPQHFGDGTRLSIL.

A remark on this clone: The same CDR3 can be traced to other DNA sequences in this sample. This chain connects TRBV5-1 to TRBJ1-2; tentative D call: TRBD1 (5 bases). The CDR3 is 13 residues long. The germline V and J ends were trimmed by 3 bases and 3 bases, with 9 bases remaining between them. The V gene's germline CDR1 is SGHRS and CDR2 YFSETQ. The CDR3 nucleotides are TGCGCCAGCAGCTCCCAGGGCGACTATGGCTACACCTTC. Translated: CASSSQGDYGYTF.